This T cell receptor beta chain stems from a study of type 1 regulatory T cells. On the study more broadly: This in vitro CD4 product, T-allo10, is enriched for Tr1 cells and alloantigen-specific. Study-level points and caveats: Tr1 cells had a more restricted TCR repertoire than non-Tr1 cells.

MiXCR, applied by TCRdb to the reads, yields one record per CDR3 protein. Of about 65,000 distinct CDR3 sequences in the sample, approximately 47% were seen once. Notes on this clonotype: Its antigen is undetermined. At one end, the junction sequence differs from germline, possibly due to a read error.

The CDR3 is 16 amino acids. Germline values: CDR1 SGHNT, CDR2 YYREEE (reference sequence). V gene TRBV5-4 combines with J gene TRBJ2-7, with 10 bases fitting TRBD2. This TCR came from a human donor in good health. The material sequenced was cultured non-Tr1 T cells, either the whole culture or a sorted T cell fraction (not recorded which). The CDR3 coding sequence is TGTGTCAGCAGCTTGGCCTCTAGCGGGGGTACCTACGAGCAGTACTTC. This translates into CVSSLASSGGTYEQYF.